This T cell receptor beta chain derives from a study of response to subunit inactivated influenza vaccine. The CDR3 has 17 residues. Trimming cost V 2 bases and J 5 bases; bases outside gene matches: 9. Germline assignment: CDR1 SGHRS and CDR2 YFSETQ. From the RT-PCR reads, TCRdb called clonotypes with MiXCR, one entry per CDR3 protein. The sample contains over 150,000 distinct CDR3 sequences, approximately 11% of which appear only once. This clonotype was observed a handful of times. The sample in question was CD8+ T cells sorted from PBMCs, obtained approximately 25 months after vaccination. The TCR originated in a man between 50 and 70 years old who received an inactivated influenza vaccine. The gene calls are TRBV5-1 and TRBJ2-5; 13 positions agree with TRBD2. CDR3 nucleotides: TGCGCCAGCAGCTTTACTAGCGGGAGGGAGTACGCGGAGACCCAGTACTTC. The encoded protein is CASSFTSGREYAETQYF.